This T cell receptor (beta chain) stems from a study of blood T cell repertoires in COVID-19. Background on the study: From the United States, Italy and Spain came samples of acute and convalescent COVID-19. The cDNA or gDNA used as material had been derived from T cells, B-cell-depleted T cells, or PBMCs.

Individuals drawn from 24 US areas were roughly 18 to 89 years old. Source study methods: Amplification of reference gene primers was used by the study to estimate nucleated cell counts. Produced via immunoSEQ multiplex PCR; TCRdb's table is partial and in-frame only. Clone size and the V and J calls come from that table; the DNA yielded D and trimming. Among roughly 430,000 clones, 70% to 90% were seen once, and the ten largest hold approximately 2%. V trimming: 2 bases; J trimming: 6 bases; junction bases outside the gene matches: 1. Germline CDR1 GTSNPN, CDR2 SVGIG (reference sequence). This CDR3 has 13 residues.

This receptor was identified in a woman aged 40-49 years with acute COVID-19. Material: PBMCs or T cells enriched from blood (not recorded which). The gene calls are TRBV30 and TRBJ2-1, with 10 bases aligning to TRBD2. DNA for the CDR3: TGTGCCTGGAGTTCTAGCGGGGGCAATGAGCAGTTCTTC. It codes for CAWSSSGGNEQFF.